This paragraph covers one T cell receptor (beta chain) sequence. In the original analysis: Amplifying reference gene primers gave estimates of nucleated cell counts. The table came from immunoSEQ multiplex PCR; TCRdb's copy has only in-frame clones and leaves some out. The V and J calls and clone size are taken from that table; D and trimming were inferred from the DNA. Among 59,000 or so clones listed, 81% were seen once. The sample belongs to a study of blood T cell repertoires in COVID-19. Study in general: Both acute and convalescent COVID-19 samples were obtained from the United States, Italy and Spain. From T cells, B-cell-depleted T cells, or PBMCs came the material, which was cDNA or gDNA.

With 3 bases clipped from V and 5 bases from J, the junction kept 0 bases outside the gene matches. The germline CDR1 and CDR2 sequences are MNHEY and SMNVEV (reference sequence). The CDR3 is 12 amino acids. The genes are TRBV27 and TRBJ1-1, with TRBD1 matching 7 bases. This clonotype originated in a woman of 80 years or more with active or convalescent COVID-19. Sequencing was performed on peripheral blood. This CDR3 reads CASSFRGTEAFF. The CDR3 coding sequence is TGTGCCAGCAGTTTCAGGGGGACTGAAGCTTTCTTT.